This T cell receptor (beta chain) was retrieved from a study of shared clonotypes between healthy human individuals. Notes on the study in general: Non-shared clonotypes had lower generation probabilities than clonotypes shared by all four sorted-subset donors. Generally, naive subsets came out with larger estimated richness than memory subsets. Expectations were that clonotype sharing among donors would be affected by sequencing depth.

On this clone itself: Its antigen is unidentified.

TCRdb's table, derived via immunoSEQ multiplex PCR, lists solely in-frame clones and lacks some. The sample lists around 95,000 clones, roughly 69% occurring once. Germline CDR1 and CDR2: SNHLY and FYNNEI. Trimming shortened V by 2 bases and J by 3 bases, and 4 bases separated the two germline ends. The CDR3 is 12 residues long. The source material was memory CD8+ T cells sorted from blood. Subset given: CD45RO+ cells pooled with CCR7-negative TemRA cells. The clonotype comes from a young man in good health. V is TRBV2 and J is TRBJ1-1; no clear D gene. The CDR3 sequence is CASSEWDTEAFF. CDR3 in DNA: TGTGCCAGCAGTGAATGGGACACTGAAGCTTTCTTT.